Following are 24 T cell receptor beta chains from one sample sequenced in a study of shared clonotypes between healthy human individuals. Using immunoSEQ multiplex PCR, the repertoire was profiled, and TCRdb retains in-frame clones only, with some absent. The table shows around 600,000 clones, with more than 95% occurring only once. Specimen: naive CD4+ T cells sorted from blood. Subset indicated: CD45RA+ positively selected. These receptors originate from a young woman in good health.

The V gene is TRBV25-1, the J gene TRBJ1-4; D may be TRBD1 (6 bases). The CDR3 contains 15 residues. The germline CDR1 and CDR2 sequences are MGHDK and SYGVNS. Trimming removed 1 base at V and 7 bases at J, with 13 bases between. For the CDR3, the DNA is TGTGCCAGCAGTGAATTTGGGGGCTTTGGTGAAAAACTGTTTTTT. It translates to CASSEFGGFGEKLFF.

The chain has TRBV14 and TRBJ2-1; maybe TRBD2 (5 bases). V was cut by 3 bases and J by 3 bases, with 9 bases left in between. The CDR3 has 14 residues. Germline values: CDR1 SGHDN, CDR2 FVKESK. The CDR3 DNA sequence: TGTGCCAGCAGCCAGGGTAGCGTCTACAATGAGCAGTTCTTC. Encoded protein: CASSQGSVYNEQFF.

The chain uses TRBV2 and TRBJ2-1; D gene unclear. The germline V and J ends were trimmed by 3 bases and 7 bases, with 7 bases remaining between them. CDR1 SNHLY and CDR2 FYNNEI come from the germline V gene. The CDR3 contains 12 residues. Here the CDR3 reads CASSDGGNEQFF. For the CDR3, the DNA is TGTGCCAGCAGTGACGGTGGAAATGAGCAGTTCTTC.

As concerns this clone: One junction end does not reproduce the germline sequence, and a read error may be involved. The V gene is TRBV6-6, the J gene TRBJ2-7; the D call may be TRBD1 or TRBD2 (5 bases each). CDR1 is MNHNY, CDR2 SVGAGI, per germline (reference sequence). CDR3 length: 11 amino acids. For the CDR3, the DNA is TGTGCCAGCAGTGACACCGGGACCCGACACTTC. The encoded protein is CASSDTGTRHF.

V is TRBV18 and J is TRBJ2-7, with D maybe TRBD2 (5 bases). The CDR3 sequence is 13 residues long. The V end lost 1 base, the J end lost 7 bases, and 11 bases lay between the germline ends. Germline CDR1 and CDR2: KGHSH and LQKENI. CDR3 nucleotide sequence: TGTGCCAGCTCACCACTCTCAACGGGGGAGCAGTACTTC. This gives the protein CASSPLSTGEQYF.

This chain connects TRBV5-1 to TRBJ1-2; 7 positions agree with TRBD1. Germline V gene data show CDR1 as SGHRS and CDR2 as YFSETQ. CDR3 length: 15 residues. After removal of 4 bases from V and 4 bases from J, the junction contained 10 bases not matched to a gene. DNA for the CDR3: TGCGCCAGCAGCCCCCCGTCCCAGGGGGGCTATGGCTACACCTTC. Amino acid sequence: CASSPPSQGGYGYTF. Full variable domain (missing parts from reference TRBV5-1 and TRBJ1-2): KAGVTQTPRYLIKTRGQQVTLSCSPISGHRSVSWYQQTPGQGLQFLFEYFSETQRNKGNFPGRFSGRQFSNSRSEMNVSTLELGDSALYLCASSPPSQGGYGYTFGSGTRLTVV.

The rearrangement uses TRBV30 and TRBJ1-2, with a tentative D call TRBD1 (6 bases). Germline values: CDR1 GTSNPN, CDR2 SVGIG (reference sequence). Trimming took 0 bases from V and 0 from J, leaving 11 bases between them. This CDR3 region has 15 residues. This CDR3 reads CAWSVQGLANYGYTF. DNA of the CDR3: TGTGCCTGGAGTGTACAGGGCTTAGCTAACTATGGCTACACCTTC.

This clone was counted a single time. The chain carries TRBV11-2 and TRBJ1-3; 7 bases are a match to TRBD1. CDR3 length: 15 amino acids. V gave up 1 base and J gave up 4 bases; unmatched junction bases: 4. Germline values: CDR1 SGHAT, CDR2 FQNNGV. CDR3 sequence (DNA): TGTGCCAGCAGCTTAGGCTCAGGGGGAGGAAACACCATATATTTT. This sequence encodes CASSLGSGGGNTIYF.

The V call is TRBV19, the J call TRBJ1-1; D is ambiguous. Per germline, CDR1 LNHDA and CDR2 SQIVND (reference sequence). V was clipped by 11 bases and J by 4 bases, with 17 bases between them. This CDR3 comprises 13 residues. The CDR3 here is CASKGGEVTEAFF. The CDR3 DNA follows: TGTGCCTCCAAGGGCGGGGAGGTCACTGAAGCTTTCTTT.

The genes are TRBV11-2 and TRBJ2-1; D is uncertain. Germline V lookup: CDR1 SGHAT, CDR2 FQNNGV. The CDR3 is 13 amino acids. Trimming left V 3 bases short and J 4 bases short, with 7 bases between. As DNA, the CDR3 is TGTGCCAGCAGCTTCACCCGATACAATGAGCAGTTCTTC. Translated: CASSFTRYNEQFF.

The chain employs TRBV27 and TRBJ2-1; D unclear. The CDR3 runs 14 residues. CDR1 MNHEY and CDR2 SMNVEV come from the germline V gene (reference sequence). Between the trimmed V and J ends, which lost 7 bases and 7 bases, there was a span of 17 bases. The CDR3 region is CASIGPLAKNEQFF. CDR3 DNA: TGTGCCAGCATCGGACCGCTTGCCAAGAATGAGCAGTTCTTC.

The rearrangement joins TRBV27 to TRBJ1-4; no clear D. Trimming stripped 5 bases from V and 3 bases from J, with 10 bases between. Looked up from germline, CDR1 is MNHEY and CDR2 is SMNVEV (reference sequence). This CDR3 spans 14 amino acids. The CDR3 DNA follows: TGTGCCAGCAGTGTCGCTGGGTCTAATGAAAAACTGTTTTTT. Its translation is CASSVAGSNEKLFF.

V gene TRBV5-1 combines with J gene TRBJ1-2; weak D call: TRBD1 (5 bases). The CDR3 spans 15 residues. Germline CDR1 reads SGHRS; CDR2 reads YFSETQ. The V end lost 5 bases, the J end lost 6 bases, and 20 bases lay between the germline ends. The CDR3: CASRAPAQGLNGYTF. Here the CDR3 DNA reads TGCGCCAGCAGGGCGCCCGCCCAGGGTTTAAATGGCTACACCTTC.

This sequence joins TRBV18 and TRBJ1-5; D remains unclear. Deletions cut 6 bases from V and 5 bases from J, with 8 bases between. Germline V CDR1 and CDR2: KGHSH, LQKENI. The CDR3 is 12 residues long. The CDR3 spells CASSTGDQPQHF. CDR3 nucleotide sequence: TGTGCCAGCTCGACGGGAGATCAGCCCCAGCATTTT.

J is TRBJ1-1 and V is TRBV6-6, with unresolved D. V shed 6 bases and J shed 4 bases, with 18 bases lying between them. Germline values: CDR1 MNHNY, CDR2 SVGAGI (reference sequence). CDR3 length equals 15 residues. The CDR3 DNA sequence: TGTGCCAGCAGGTCGGACCCACTAAGATCCACTGAAGCTTTCTTT. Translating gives CASRSDPLRSTEAFF.

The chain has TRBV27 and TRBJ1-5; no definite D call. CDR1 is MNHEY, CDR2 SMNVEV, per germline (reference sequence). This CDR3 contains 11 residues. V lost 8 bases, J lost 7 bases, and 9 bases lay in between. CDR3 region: CASRSGQPQHF. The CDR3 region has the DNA TGTGCCAGCCGGTCGGGGCAGCCCCAGCATTTT.

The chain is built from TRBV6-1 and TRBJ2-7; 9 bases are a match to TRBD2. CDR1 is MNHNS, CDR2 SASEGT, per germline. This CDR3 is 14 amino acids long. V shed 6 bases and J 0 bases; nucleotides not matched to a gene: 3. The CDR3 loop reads CASSRTSDSYEQYF. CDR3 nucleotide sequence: TGTGCCAGCAGCCGGACTAGCGACTCCTACGAGCAGTACTTC.

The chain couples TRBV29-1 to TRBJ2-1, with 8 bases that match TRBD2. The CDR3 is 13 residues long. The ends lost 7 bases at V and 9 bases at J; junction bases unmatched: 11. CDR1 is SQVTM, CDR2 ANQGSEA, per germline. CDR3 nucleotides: TGCAGCGCGGTAGCGGTCCGGGGGGGTGAGCAGTTCTTC. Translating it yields CSAVAVRGGEQFF.

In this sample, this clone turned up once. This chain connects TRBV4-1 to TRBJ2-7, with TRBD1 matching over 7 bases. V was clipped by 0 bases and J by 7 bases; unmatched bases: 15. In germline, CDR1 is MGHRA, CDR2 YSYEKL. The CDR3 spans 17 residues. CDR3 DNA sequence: TGCGCCAGCAGCCAAGAGCGATCGAGACAGGGCGCGCGTGAGCAGTACTTC. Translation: CASSQERSRQGAREQYF.

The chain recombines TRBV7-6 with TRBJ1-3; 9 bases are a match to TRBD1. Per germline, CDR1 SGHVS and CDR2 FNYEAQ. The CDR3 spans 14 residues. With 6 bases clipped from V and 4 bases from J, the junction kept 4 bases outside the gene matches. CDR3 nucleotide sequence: TGTGCCAGCAGTATCGGGACAGGGGGAAACACCATATATTTT. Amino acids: CASSIGTGGNTIYF.

The CDR3 DNA follows: TGTGCCATCAGTGAGTATCAGGGAGCTAACTATGGCTACACCTTC. Amino acid sequence: CAISEYQGANYGYTF. V gene TRBV10-3 combines with J gene TRBJ1-2, with D possibly being TRBD1 (5 bases). Trimming shortened V by 1 base and J by 0 bases, and 9 bases separated the two germline ends. Germline values: CDR1 ENHRY, CDR2 SYGVKD. The CDR3 contains 15 residues.

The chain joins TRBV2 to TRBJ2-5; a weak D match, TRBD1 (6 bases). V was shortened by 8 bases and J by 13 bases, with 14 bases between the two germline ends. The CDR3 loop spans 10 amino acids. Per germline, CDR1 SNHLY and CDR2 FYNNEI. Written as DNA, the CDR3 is TGTGCCAGCTACCGGGACACCTGGTACTTC. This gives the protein CASYRDTWYF.

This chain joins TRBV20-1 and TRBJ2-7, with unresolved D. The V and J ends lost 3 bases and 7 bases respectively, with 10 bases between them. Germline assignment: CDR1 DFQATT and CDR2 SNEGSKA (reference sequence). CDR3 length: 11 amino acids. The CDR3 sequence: CSARANAEQYF. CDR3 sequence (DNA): TGCAGTGCTAGGGCCAACGCGGAGCAGTACTTC.

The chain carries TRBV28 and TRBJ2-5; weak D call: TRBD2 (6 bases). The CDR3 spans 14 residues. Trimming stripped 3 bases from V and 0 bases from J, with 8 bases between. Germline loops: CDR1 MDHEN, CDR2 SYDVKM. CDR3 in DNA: TGTGCCAGCAGTTTGGCGGGGAACCAAGAGACCCAGTACTTC. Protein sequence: CASSLAGNQETQYF.